Each of the 20 T cell receptor beta chains below was sequenced from the same sample in a study of shared clonotypes between healthy human individuals. Measured with immunoSEQ multiplex PCR; TCRdb has only the in-frame clones, and not every one. Here the sample spans millions of clones, more than 90% being singletons. Sequenced sample: naive CD4+ T cells sorted from blood. Indicated subset: CD45RA+ positively selected. The receptor set was obtained from a man between 18 and 29 years old in good health.

This clone has just one count. The chain recombines TRBV10-1 with TRBJ2-5, with D perhaps given as TRBD1 or TRBD2 (5 bases each). Germline values: CDR1 WNHNN, CDR2 SYGVQD (reference sequence). The CDR3 covers 14 residues. Trimming removed 3 bases from V and 7 bases from J, with 15 bases in between. CDR3 amino acids: CASSEASPQGTQYF. In DNA form, the CDR3 reads TGCGCCAGCAGTGAAGCTAGCCCCCAGGGGACCCAGTACTTC.

This chain connects TRBV6-1 to TRBJ1-3; D is undetermined. The CDR3 is made up of 13 amino acids. CDR1 MNHNS and CDR2 SASEGT come from the germline V gene. V was cut by 7 bases and J by 0 bases, with 7 bases left in between. The CDR3: CASIQDSGNTIYF. The CDR3 nucleotides are TGTGCCAGCATTCAGGACTCTGGAAACACCATATATTTT.

V gene TRBV4-3 combines with J gene TRBJ1-2; TRBD1 might be the D (6 bases). Deletions cut 1 base from V and 5 bases from J, with 17 bases between. CDR3 size: 16 residues. Germline V CDR1 and CDR2: LGHNA, YSLEER. CDR3 in DNA: TGCGCCAGCAGCCAAGGGCCCGGGACACTTTCATATGGCTACACCTTC. Translation gives CASSQGPGTLSYGYTF.

The rearrangement joins TRBV6-5 to TRBJ1-6; possible D gene TRBD1, 5 bases. From germline, CDR1 is MNHEY and CDR2 SVGAGI. This CDR3 has 15 residues. Deletions cut 5 bases from V and 8 bases from J, with 16 bases between. CDR3 in amino acids: CASSRGGVAYSPLHF. The CDR3 nucleotides read TGTGCCAGCAGTCGTGGAGGGGTCGCTTATTCACCCCTCCACTTT.

The chain recombines TRBV9 with TRBJ2-1, with D possibly TRBD2 on 5 matching bases. Deletions cut 0 bases from V and 2 bases from J, with 9 bases between. The CDR3 length is 15 residues. The germline CDR1 and CDR2 sequences are SGDLS and YYNGEE. DNA of the CDR3: TGTGCCAGCAGCGTAGAGATTAGCGCCTACAATGAGCAGTTCTTC. Residues: CASSVEISAYNEQFF.

The chain employs TRBV28 and TRBJ2-1, with D possibly being TRBD1 or TRBD2 (7 bases each). The CDR3 length is 15 residues. CDR1 and CDR2 from the germline V gene are MDHEN and SYDVKM. With 6 bases removed from V and 2 bases from J, the gap between germline ends came to 14 bases. CDR3 coding DNA: TGTGCCAGCAGCGGCGCAGGGGGGGCCTACAATGAGCAGTTCTTC. This gives the protein CASSGAGGAYNEQFF.

The rearrangement links TRBV5-4 to TRBJ2-1; TRBD2 is a possible D gene (6 bases). The germline V gene has CDR1 SGHNT and CDR2 YYREEE (reference sequence). V shed 0 bases and J shed 3 bases, with 13 bases lying between them. The CDR3 has 16 amino acids. The CDR3 DNA follows: TGTGCCAGCAGCTTGGGGGGGAGGAAAGACTACAATGAGCAGTTCTTC. Amino acids: CASSLGGRKDYNEQFF.

The rearrangement uses TRBV6-5 and TRBJ2-4; TRBD2 might be the D (6 bases). From germline, CDR1 is MNHEY and CDR2 SVGAGI. The CDR3 totals 14 residues. The V end lost 5 bases, the J end lost 6 bases, and 14 bases lay between the germline ends. The CDR3 nucleotides are TGTGCCAGCAGTCTCCTTAGGGGAGGAAACATTCAGTACTTC. Amino acids: CASSLLRGGNIQYF.

This rearrangement joins TRBV6-5 to TRBJ2-1, with 10 nucleotides matching TRBD1. V was pared by 6 bases and J by 4 bases, with 6 bases of the junction left unmatched. Germline values: CDR1 MNHEY, CDR2 SVGAGI. The CDR3 sequence is 15 residues long. CDR3 coding DNA: TGTGCCAGCAGCCCTGACAGGGGGCCTTACAATGAGCAGTTCTTC. It is translated as CASSPDRGPYNEQFF.

The rearrangement joins TRBV9 to TRBJ2-7; 13 positions match TRBD2. Per the germline V gene, CDR1 is SGDLS and CDR2 is YYNGEE. The CDR3 extends over 19 amino acids. The V segment lost 0 bases and the J segment 2 bases; nucleotides outside the gene matches: 11. CDR3 amino acids: CASSVGLAGGTLGAYEQYF. The CDR3 DNA reads as TGTGCCAGCAGCGTAGGACTAGCGGGAGGAACCCTCGGAGCCTACGAGCAGTACTTC.

The V gene is TRBV7-2, the J gene TRBJ2-1; D remains unclear. The CDR3 covers 16 residues. The V and J ends lost 1 base and 8 bases respectively, with 18 bases between them. Looked up from germline, CDR1 is SGHTA and CDR2 is FQGNSA. CDR3 residues: CASSLGTQLGSHEQFF. The CDR3 DNA is TGTGCCAGCAGCTTAGGTACGCAGCTTGGTTCGCATGAGCAGTTCTTC.

The rearrangement uses TRBV5-1 and TRBJ2-1; 15 nucleotides match TRBD2. V was pared by 4 bases and J by 9 bases, with 5 bases of the junction left unmatched. From germline, CDR1 is SGHRS and CDR2 YFSETQ. This CDR3 contains 15 residues. DNA for the CDR3: TGCGCCAGCAGCCTCGGGACTAGCGGGAGGATTGAGCAGTTCTTC. Protein sequence: CASSLGTSGRIEQFF. Variable domain in full (rest from reference TRBV5-1 and TRBJ2-1): KAGVTQTPRYLIKTRGQQVTLSCSPISGHRSVSWYQQTPGQGLQFLFEYFSETQRNKGNFPGRFSGRQFSNSRSEMNVSTLELGDSALYLCASSLGTSGRIEQFFGPGTRLTVL.

The V gene is TRBV14, the J gene TRBJ1-4, with D possibly being TRBD1 (6 bases). CDR3 length: 16 amino acids. Trimming pared 1 base from V and 7 bases from J, leaving 16 bases between. Per the germline V gene, CDR1 is SGHDN and CDR2 is FVKESK. The CDR3 reads CASSQGTGWLSEKLFF. As DNA, the CDR3 is TGTGCCAGCAGCCAAGGAACAGGGTGGTTGAGTGAAAAACTGTTTTTT.

This clone was seen a handful of times. Other DNA sequences from this sample encode an identical CDR3 as well. V usage is TRBV7-3 and J usage is TRBJ2-5, with D unresolved. The CDR3 consists of 13 residues. V was cut by 1 base and J by 3 bases, with 6 bases left in between. CDR1 is SGHTA and CDR2 is FQGTGA in the germline V gene. The CDR3 sequence is CASSLSREETQYF. The CDR3 DNA follows: TGTGCCAGCAGCTTAAGTAGGGAAGAGACCCAGTACTTC.

The chain couples TRBV30 to TRBJ2-7; D assignment may be TRBD1 or TRBD2 (6 bases each). Germline V lookup: CDR1 GTSNPN, CDR2 SVGIG (reference sequence). V lost 4 bases and J lost 5, with 18 bases in between. This CDR3 has 14 amino acids. The CDR3 DNA reads TGTGCCTGGAAGGGGGGCTCGTGGCTTCACGAGCAGTACTTC. It specifies CAWKGGSWLHEQYF.

The CDR3 sequence is CASSETGLVAFF. The DNA for the CDR3 is TGTGCCAGCAGTGAAACAGGTCTCGTGGCTTTCTTT. This chain joins TRBV2 and TRBJ1-1; D is possibly TRBD1 (5 bases). The CDR3 is 12 residues long. Trimming took off 2 bases at V and 11 bases at J, with 12 bases between the two ends. Germline-derived CDR1 and CDR2 are SNHLY and FYNNEI.

The chain couples TRBV4-1 to TRBJ2-3; 8 nucleotides align to TRBD2. V lost 0 bases, J lost 4 bases, and 6 bases stayed unmatched. This CDR3 is 16 amino acids long. The germline gives CDR1 MGHRA, CDR2 YSYEKL. CDR3 loop: CASSQDFSGTADTQYF. CDR3 nucleotide sequence: TGCGCCAGCAGCCAAGATTTTAGCGGGACCGCAGATACGCAGTATTTT.

This clone was picked up a small number of times. The V and J genes are TRBV11-2 and TRBJ2-3; D is uncertain. V was clipped by 1 base and J by 4 bases, with 9 bases between them. Germline V gives CDR1 SGHAT, CDR2 FQNNGV. CDR3 length equals 14 residues. CDR3 nucleotides: TGTGCCAGCAGCTTAGTTCCCCGGGCAGATACGCAGTATTTT. The encoded protein is CASSLVPRADTQYF. Variable domain in full (rest from reference TRBV11-2 and TRBJ2-3): EAGVAQSPRYKIIEKRQSVAFWCNPISGHATLYWYQQILGQGPKLLIQFQNNGVVDDSQLPKDRFSAERLKGVDSTLKIQPAKLEDSAVYLCASSLVPRADTQYFGPGTRLTVL.

The chain has TRBV12-5 and TRBJ2-5; 7 positions agree with TRBD1. Looked up from germline, CDR1 is LGHNT and CDR2 is FRNRAP. With V trimmed by 5 bases and J by 3 bases, 9 bases remained unmatched. This CDR3 is built from 15 residues. The CDR3, as DNA: TGTGCTAGTGGTAACGGACAGGTGGGGAAAGAGACCCAGTACTTC. Its protein is CASGNGQVGKETQYF.

The rearrangement links TRBV7-2 to TRBJ1-3; 7 bases match TRBD1. The junction had 9 bases not matched to a gene; V was cut back by 9 bases and J by 4 bases. The CDR3 is 14 amino acids. From germline, CDR1 is SGHTA and CDR2 FQGNSA. The CDR3 DNA sequence: TGTGCCAGTCAGGGGGTGAGAGCAGGAAACACCATATATTTT. Translating gives CASQGVRAGNTIYF.